The 25 T cell receptor beta chains below come from one sample, sequenced in a study of T cell responses to AZD1222 COVID-19 vaccine. Measured with immunoSEQ multiplex PCR; TCRdb has only the in-frame clones, and not every one. Among 150,000 to 250,000 clones listed, about nine tenths were seen once. The sequencing here drew on peripheral blood, taken 28 days after the second AZD1222 dose. These receptors were obtained from an adult who received the AZD1222 COVID-19 vaccine.

The CDR3 DNA is TGTGCCAGCAGCTTGGGGGGTGTAGAAGTGGCTTACGAGCAGTACTTC. Translating it yields CASSLGGVEVAYEQYF. This chain connects TRBV5-6 to TRBJ2-7; D gene unclear. Per the germline V gene, CDR1 is SGHDT and CDR2 is YYEEEE. This CDR3 is built from 16 residues. V was pared by 0 bases and J by 4 bases, with 17 bases between. The full variable domain, with the rest looked up from reference TRBV5-6 and TRBJ2-7, is DAGVTQSPTHLIKTRGQQVTLRCSPKSGHDTVSWYQQALGQGPQFIFQYYEEEERQRGNFPDRFSGHQFPNYSSELNVNALLLGDSALYLCASSLGGVEVAYEQYFGPGTRLTVT.

The chain links TRBV28 to TRBJ2-5; no reliable D call. The V gene's germline CDR1 is MDHEN and CDR2 SYDVKM. The CDR3 length is 14 residues. The V end lost 2 bases, the J end lost 5 bases, and 12 bases lay between the germline ends. The CDR3 region is CASSLPHPMETQYF. In nucleotides, the CDR3 is TGTGCCAGCAGTTTACCTCATCCAATGGAGACCCAGTACTTC. Full variable domain (outside the CDR3, taken from reference TRBV28 and TRBJ2-5): DVKVTQSSRYLVKRTGEKVFLECVQDMDHENMFWYRQDPGLGLRLIYFSYDVKMKEKGDIPEGYSVSREKKERFSLILESASTNQTSMYLCASSLPHPMETQYFGPGTRLLVL.

The V and J genes are TRBV7-9 and TRBJ2-7, with 7 bases aligning to TRBD1. J lost 2 bases, V lost 2 bases, and 9 bases had no gene match. Germline CDR1 and CDR2: SEHNR and FQNEAQ (reference sequence). There are 16 residues in the CDR3. The CDR3 DNA reads as TGTGCCAGCAGCTTATTCGGGACAGCAATTACCTACGAGCAGTACTTC. As protein: CASSLFGTAITYEQYF.

The rearrangement links TRBV5-1 to TRBJ1-1, with D tentatively TRBD1 (5 bases). CDR1 is SGHRS and CDR2 is YFSETQ in the germline V gene. The CDR3 has 15 residues. V shed 4 bases and J shed 7 bases, with 20 bases lying between them. The CDR3 spells CASSPERGREVEAFF. Here the CDR3 DNA reads TGCGCCAGCAGCCCGGAGCGGGGGAGAGAGGTTGAAGCTTTCTTT.

The chain carries TRBV19 and TRBJ2-1, with 13 bases identical to TRBD2. V trimming: 5 bases; J trimming: 4 bases; junction bases outside the gene matches: 5. The CDR3 is 16 amino acids. Germline CDR1 is LNHDA and CDR2 is SQIVND (reference sequence). This CDR3 reads CASSALLAGGYNEQFF. The CDR3 DNA is TGTGCCAGTAGTGCCCTACTAGCGGGAGGGTACAATGAGCAGTTCTTC.

The CDR3 reads CASSSRRLALWADTQYF. As DNA, the CDR3 is TGTGCCAGCAGTTCCCGCCGACTAGCCCTTTGGGCAGATACGCAGTATTTT. The gene calls are TRBV6-2 or TRBV6-3 and TRBJ2-3; TRBD2 matches at 7 bases. Germline-derived CDR1 and CDR2 are MNHEY and SVGEGT. V gave up 4 bases and J gave up 4 bases; unmatched junction bases: 14. There are 17 residues in the CDR3.

V and J are TRBV7-8 and TRBJ2-7, with D hard to call. The CDR3 covers 15 residues. Germline lookup yields CDR1 SGHVS and CDR2 FQNEAQ. Between the trimmed V and J ends, which lost 4 bases and 6 bases, there was a span of 19 bases. The CDR3 DNA reads as TGTGCCAGCAGCTCGACCTCAAAGGGCCCGGGCGAGCAGTACTTC. This translates into CASSSTSKGPGEQYF.

The V and J genes are TRBV28 and TRBJ2-7; D ambiguous. The CDR3 spans 14 residues. V was cut by 6 bases and J by 0 bases, with 12 bases left in between. Per the germline V gene, CDR1 is MDHEN and CDR2 is SYDVKM. CDR3 amino acids: CASRIHGSSYEQYF. CDR3 sequence (DNA): TGTGCCAGCAGAATTCATGGGTCCTCCTACGAGCAGTACTTC.

This chain uses TRBV10-3 with TRBJ2-1; D may match TRBD1 or TRBD2 (5 bases each). The CDR3 spans 14 residues. CDR1 ENHRY and CDR2 SYGVKD come from the germline V gene. The CDR3 loop is CAVGAGIPYNEQFF. The CDR3 nucleotides read TGTGCTGTCGGGGCGGGCATACCTTACAATGAGCAGTTCTTC.

The chain joins TRBV2 to TRBJ1-3; 7 bases match TRBD1. This CDR3 contains 18 residues. V gave up 4 bases and J gave up 0 bases; unmatched junction bases: 12. Germline CDR1 is SNHLY and CDR2 is FYNNEI. CDR3 DNA sequence: TGTGCCAGCAGTGCGACTCCGGGACAGCCGTTCTCTGGAAACACCATATATTTT. Translation gives CASSATPGQPFSGNTIYF.

The chain combines TRBV6-5 with TRBJ1-5, with D hard to call. CDR1 MNHEY and CDR2 SVGAGI come from the germline V gene. V shed 0 bases and J shed 4 bases, with 10 bases lying between them. The CDR3 loop spans 15 amino acids. The CDR3 sequence: CASSYSRAANQPQHF. The CDR3 nucleotides read TGTGCCAGCAGTTACTCGAGGGCAGCTAATCAGCCCCAGCATTTT.

A single count supports this clone. This chain links TRBV7-3 with TRBJ1-2, with a weak D call TRBD1 (5 bases). The CDR3 is 17 amino acids. Germline loops: CDR1 SGHTA, CDR2 FQGTGA. V lost 5 bases and J lost 8, with 27 bases in between. The chain's CDR3 is CASSPIARGLGFVGYTF. CDR3 coding DNA: TGTGCCAGCAGCCCCATAGCTCGGGGCCTAGGCTTCGTGGGCTACACCTTC.

This chain links TRBV7-8 with TRBJ2-5; D remains unclear. CDR3 length: 15 residues. Germline CDR1 SGHVS, CDR2 FQNEAQ. V was shortened by 0 bases and J by 2 bases, with 10 bases between the two germline ends. The CDR3 here is CASSLAGRRQETQYF. In DNA, the CDR3 is TGTGCCAGCAGCTTAGCCGGACGGCGACAAGAGACCCAGTACTTC.

This chain links TRBV4-1 with TRBJ2-2; possibly TRBD1 for D (6 bases). There are 15 residues in the CDR3. Trimming took 1 base from V and 6 from J, leaving 12 bases between them. Germline V gene lookup returns CDR1 MGHRA and CDR2 YSYEKL. The chain's CDR3 is CASSQATGVAGELFF. Written as DNA, the CDR3 is TGCGCCAGCAGCCAAGCGACAGGTGTGGCCGGGGAGCTGTTTTTT.

This chain joins TRBV7-9 and TRBJ1-2, with unresolved D. The CDR3 is 14 amino acids. CDR1 and CDR2 (germline): SEHNR, FQNEAQ (reference sequence). V lost 3 bases to trimming and J lost 1 base, with 9 bases between them. CDR3 coding DNA: TGTGCCAGCAGCTTGGCAGGAGGTAACTATGGCTACACCTTC. Translating it yields CASSLAGGNYGYTF.

This clone was recorded once. The J gene is TRBJ1-5, the V gene TRBV7-9, with D hard to call. The V gene's germline CDR1 is SEHNR and CDR2 FQNEAQ (reference sequence). The CDR3 covers 12 residues. V was clipped by 1 base and J by 5 bases, with 3 bases between them. The CDR3 DNA reads TGTGCCAGCAGCTTAGTCCATCAGCCCCAGCATTTT. It is translated as CASSLVHQPQHF.

J is TRBJ1-6 and V is TRBV27; D is ambiguous. Germline loops: CDR1 MNHEY, CDR2 SMNVEV (reference sequence). V was clipped by 4 bases and J by 4 bases, with 8 bases between them. This CDR3 region has 14 residues. The CDR3 loop reads CASSSRLYNSPLHF. The CDR3 region has the DNA TGTGCCAGCAGTTCCCGGCTTTATAATTCACCCCTCCACTTT.

This clone was recorded once. This chain uses TRBV7-9 with TRBJ1-5; no firm D call. The V end was cut by 5 bases, the J end by 0 bases, with 5 bases between. Germline V gene sequence: CDR1 SEHNR, CDR2 FQNEAQ (reference sequence). There are 13 residues in the CDR3. The CDR3 loop reads CASSASSNQPQHF. Here the CDR3 DNA reads TGTGCCAGCAGCGCGAGTAGCAATCAGCCCCAGCATTTT.

This chain links TRBV6-5 with TRBJ2-3; TRBD1 aligns across 8 bases. Germline V gene data show CDR1 as MNHEY and CDR2 as SVGAGI. This CDR3 region has 15 residues. With V trimmed by 10 bases and J by 1 base, 10 bases remained unmatched. The CDR3 nucleotides are TGTGCCACCCTACACAGGGGGGAGGGCACAGATACGCAGTATTTT. This codes for CATLHRGEGTDTQYF.

The chain has TRBV10-3 and TRBJ1-2; D may be TRBD1 (5 bases). The germline V gene has CDR1 ENHRY and CDR2 SYGVKD. This CDR3 contains 13 residues. Trimming stripped 3 bases from V and 1 base from J, with 6 bases between. The CDR3 bases are TGTGCCATCAGTGACAGGGATAACTATGGCTACACCTTC. Translation gives CAISDRDNYGYTF.

The chain has TRBV24-1 and TRBJ2-3; D not resolved. Per germline, CDR1 KGHDR and CDR2 SFDVKD. Trimming took 8 bases from V and 0 from J, leaving 11 bases between them. The CDR3 consists of 14 residues. The chain's CDR3 is CATTDATSTDTQYF. The CDR3 DNA reads as TGTGCCACCACAGATGCCACTAGCACAGATACGCAGTATTTT.

The gene calls are TRBV7-9 and TRBJ2-7, with D possibly matching TRBD2 (5 bases). Trimming took off 5 bases at V and 4 bases at J, with 18 bases between the two ends. The germline gives CDR1 SEHNR, CDR2 FQNEAQ (reference sequence). The CDR3 has 15 amino acids. This CDR3 is CASSPGRGYDYEQYF. DNA for the CDR3: TGTGCCAGCAGCCCCGGTCGAGGGTATGATTACGAGCAGTACTTC.

J is TRBJ1-5 and V is TRBV4-1; 7 nucleotides line up with TRBD1. In germline, CDR1 is MGHRA, CDR2 YSYEKL. The V segment lost 4 bases and the J segment 2 bases; nucleotides outside the gene matches: 20. This CDR3 comprises 20 residues. This chain's CDR3 is CASSRGPGQEGGMRNQPQHF. In DNA, the CDR3 is TGCGCCAGCAGCCGGGGACCTGGACAGGAGGGGGGTATGCGCAATCAGCCCCAGCATTTT.

The rearrangement uses TRBV30 and TRBJ1-5, with TRBD1 matching 7 bases. Germline V gene lookup returns CDR1 GTSNPN and CDR2 SVGIG (reference sequence). The CDR3 is 18 residues long. V was clipped by 0 bases and J by 4 bases; unmatched bases: 15. The CDR3: CAWSVEGKGTGANQPQHF. The CDR3 DNA follows: TGTGCCTGGAGTGTAGAGGGAAAGGGTACAGGGGCGAATCAGCCCCAGCATTTT.

The chain combines TRBV15 with TRBJ2-2, with D possibly TRBD2 on 5 matching bases. CDR1 LNHNV and CDR2 YYDKDF come from the germline V gene (reference sequence). Trimming pared 1 base from V and 5 bases from J, leaving 11 bases between. The CDR3 runs 15 residues. For the CDR3, the DNA is TGTGCCACCAGCAGAGTGAGGGTAGGGACCGGGGAGCTGTTTTTT. This sequence encodes CATSRVRVGTGELFF.